Listed here is a single TCR beta chain. Germline V gene lookup returns CDR1 ENHRY and CDR2 SYGVKD. There are 16 residues in the CDR3. V lost 0 bases to trimming and J lost 6 bases; unmatched junction nucleotides: 7. The sample belongs to a study of shared T cell receptors in the human thymus. Some clones are missing from TCRdb's copy, which holds only in-frame ones; the method was immunoSEQ multiplex PCR. The sample lists hundreds of thousands of clones; around 93% were seen once. This clonotype was sampled from a human donor. The rearrangement uses TRBV10-3 and TRBJ2-1; 8 bases map to TRBD2. The source material was thymocytes. As DNA, the CDR3 is TGTGCCATCAGTGAGTCTGTGGGCGGGAGGATCAATGAGCAGTTCTTC. Translation: CAISESVGGRINEQFF.